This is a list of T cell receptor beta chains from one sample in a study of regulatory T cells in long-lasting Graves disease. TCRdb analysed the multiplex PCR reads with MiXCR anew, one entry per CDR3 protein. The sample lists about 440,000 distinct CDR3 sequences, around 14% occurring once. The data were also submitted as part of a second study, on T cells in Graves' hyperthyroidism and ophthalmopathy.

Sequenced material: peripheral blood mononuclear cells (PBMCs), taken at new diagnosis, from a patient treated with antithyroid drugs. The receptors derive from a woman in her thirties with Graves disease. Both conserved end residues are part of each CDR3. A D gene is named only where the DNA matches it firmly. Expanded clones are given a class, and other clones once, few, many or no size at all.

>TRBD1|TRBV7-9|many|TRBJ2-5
CASSIDWGTGELETQYF
TGTGCCAGCAGCATCGACTGGGGGACAGGGGAATTGGAGACCCAGTACTTC
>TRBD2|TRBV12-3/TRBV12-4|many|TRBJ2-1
CASSLGGLAGSNEQFF
TGTGCCAGCAGTTTAGGGGGACTAGCGGGAAGCAATGAGCAGTTCTTC
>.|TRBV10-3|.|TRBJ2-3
CAISEPREYTDTQYF
TGTGCCATCAGTGAGCCTCGAGAATACACAGATACGCAGTATTTT
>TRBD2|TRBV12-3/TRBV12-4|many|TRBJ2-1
CASSPNGLAGYNEQFF
TGTGCCAGCAGTCCCAACGGACTAGCGGGGTACAATGAGCAGTTCTTC
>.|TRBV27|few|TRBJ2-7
CASSFGNRAQEQYF
TGTGCCAGCAGTTTTGGTAACAGGGCACAAGAGCAGTACTTC
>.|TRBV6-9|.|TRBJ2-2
CASGYQNTGELFF
TGTGCCAGCGGTTACCAGAACACCGGGGAGCTGTTTTTT
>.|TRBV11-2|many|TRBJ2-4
CASSLVLTLAKNIQYF
TGTGCCAGCAGCTTAGTACTTACACTAGCCAAAAACATTCAGTACTTC
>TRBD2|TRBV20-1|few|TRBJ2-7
CSARGSLAQEQYF
TGCAGTGCTAGAGGATCACTAGCGCAGGAGCAGTACTTC
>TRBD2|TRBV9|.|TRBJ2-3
CVSSVALADTDTQYF
TGTGTCAGCAGCGTAGCTCTAGCGGACACAGATACGCAGTATTTT
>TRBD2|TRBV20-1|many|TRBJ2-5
CSTRDRLAGQETQYF
TGCAGTACTAGAGATCGCCTAGCGGGGCAAGAGACCCAGTACTTC
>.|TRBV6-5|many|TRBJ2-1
CASSYGTFNEQFF
TGTGCCAGCAGTTACGGGACATTCAATGAGCAGTTCTTC
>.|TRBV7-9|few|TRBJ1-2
CASSLSLKGHNYGYTF
TGTGCCAGCAGCTTGAGTCTCAAGGGGCATAACTATGGCTACACCTTC
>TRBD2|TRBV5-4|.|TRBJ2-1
CASSSTGLAEIEQFF
TGTGCCAGCAGCTCAACTGGACTAGCGGAGATTGAGCAGTTCTTC